Below are 16 T cell receptor beta chains sequenced from a single sample in a study of cytomegalovirus exposure and HLA in healthy donors. In the PCR, 60 Vbeta and 13 Jbeta primers were used. Here immunoSEQ multiplex PCR was the method, and the copy in TCRdb shows in-frame clones only, minus some. The data hold fewer than 350,000 clones, with roughly 89% observed a single time. The sample was PBMCs. Receptors were obtained from a woman between 18 and 29 years old in good health and CMV-seronegative.

J is TRBJ1-2 and V is TRBV5-4, with a tentative D call TRBD1 (5 bases). The CDR3 contains 14 residues. The ends were cut back, 5 bases at V and 5 bases at J, with 16 bases in the middle. Germline V gene sequence: CDR1 SGHNT, CDR2 YYREEE (reference sequence). The CDR3 spells CASRSGQGIYGYTF. In DNA form, the CDR3 reads TGTGCCAGCAGGTCTGGACAAGGGATTTATGGCTACACCTTC. The whole variable domain, filled in from reference TRBV5-4 and TRBJ1-2, reads ETGVTQSPTHLIKTRGQQVTLRCSSQSGHNTVSWYQQALGQGPQFIFQYYREEENGRGNFPPRFSGLQFPNYSSELNVNALELDDSALYLCASRSGQGIYGYTFGSGTRLTVV.

This clone was seen just once. Germline is not matched at one junction end, which may reflect a read error. The V and J genes are TRBV7-9 and TRBJ2-7; TRBD2 is a possible D gene (6 bases). This CDR3 spans 12 amino acids. The V gene's germline CDR1 is SEHNR and CDR2 FQNEAQ (reference sequence). The CDR3 nucleotides read TGTTCCAGCACGGGGGATCCCTACGAGCAGTACTTC. This gives the protein CSSTGDPYEQYF. The full variable domain, rest sourced from reference TRBV7-9 and TRBJ2-7, is DTGVSQNPRHKITKRGQNVTFRCDPISEHNRLYWYRQTLGQGPEFLTYFQNEAQLEKSRLLSDRFSAERPKGSFSTLEIQRTEQGDSAMYLCSSTGDPYEQYFGPGTRLTVT.

The chain couples TRBV5-1 to TRBJ2-2; unclear D gene. Germline V gene sequence: CDR1 SGHRS, CDR2 YFSETQ. The V end lost 0 bases, the J end lost 4 bases, and 10 bases lay between the germline ends. The CDR3 sequence is 15 residues long. CDR3 residues: CASSLEFRATGELFF. For the CDR3, the DNA is TGCGCCAGCAGCTTGGAATTTCGCGCCACCGGGGAGCTGTTTTTT.

The chain recombines TRBV6-1 with TRBJ1-2; 7 bases are shared with TRBD1. CDR3 length: 14 amino acids. J lost 3 bases, V lost 5 bases, and 6 bases had no gene match. Germline V gene data show CDR1 as MNHNS and CDR2 as SASEGT. The CDR3 is CASSRRGLDYGYTF. For the CDR3, the DNA is TGTGCCAGCAGTCGAAGGGGGCTGGACTATGGCTACACCTTC.

This chain joins TRBV10-1 and TRBJ1-1, with D unclear. This CDR3 contains 12 residues. Between the trimmed V and J ends, which lost 5 bases and 1 base, there was a span of 5 bases. Germline V gene sequence: CDR1 WNHNN, CDR2 SYGVQD (reference sequence). The CDR3, as DNA: TGCGCCAGCAGTTCCCGGAACACTGAAGCTTTCTTT. It codes for CASSSRNTEAFF.

A single count supports this clone. The genes are TRBV7-9 and TRBJ2-5; D may be TRBD1 (5 bases). The germline CDR1 and CDR2 sequences are SEHNR and FQNEAQ (reference sequence). The length of the CDR3 is 16 residues. The V gene lost 6 bases and the J gene lost 5 bases, with 22 bases spanning the gap. The CDR3 protein is CASSFWIPQGVETQYF. CDR3 nucleotide sequence: TGTGCCAGCAGTTTTTGGATCCCTCAAGGGGTTGAGACCCAGTACTTC.

The chain couples TRBV7-3 to TRBJ2-5, with 8 nucleotides matching TRBD2. J was trimmed by 2 bases and V by 1 base; bases with no gene match: 9. Germline lookup yields CDR1 SGHTA and CDR2 FQGTGA. The CDR3 length is 17 residues. CDR3 residues: CASSLIGSGAAQETQYF. The DNA for the CDR3 is TGTGCCAGCAGCTTAATCGGTAGCGGGGCCGCACAAGAGACCCAGTACTTC.

The V and J genes are TRBV10-1 and TRBJ2-1; 9 bases are a match to TRBD2. This CDR3 spans 21 amino acids. The V segment lost 0 bases and the J segment 0 bases; nucleotides outside the gene matches: 15. Germline V gives CDR1 WNHNN, CDR2 SYGVQD (reference sequence). The CDR3 here is CASSESVGGSGGPSSYNEQFF. DNA of the CDR3: TGCGCCAGCAGTGAGTCGGTTGGGGGTAGCGGGGGTCCGAGCTCCTACAATGAGCAGTTCTTC.

This clone was detected a few times. Its ends do not fully match the called genes, so a read error is possible. The V and J genes are TRBV7-9 and TRBJ2-7; D ambiguous. In germline, CDR1 is SEHNR, CDR2 FQNEAQ (reference sequence). CDR3 length equals 12 residues. The CDR3 nucleotides are TGTTCCAGCAGCCGGGTTCCCTACGAGCAGTACTTC. Residues: CSSSRVPYEQYF.

The CDR3 loop is CASSLAEGPSGNTIYF. The CDR3 DNA follows: TGTGCCAGCAGCTTAGCGGAGGGTCCCTCTGGAAACACCATATATTTT. The rearrangement joins TRBV7-6 to TRBJ1-3, with D unresolved. Trimming cost V 0 bases and J 0 bases, with 9 bases left between them. Germline CDR1 reads SGHVS; CDR2 reads FNYEAQ. There are 16 residues in the CDR3.

The rearrangement links TRBV19 to TRBJ2-1, with 9 positions matching TRBD2. V was pared by 5 bases and J by 8 bases, with 10 bases of the junction left unmatched. In germline, CDR1 is LNHDA, CDR2 SQIVND (reference sequence). This CDR3 region has 15 residues. The CDR3 bases are TGTGCCAGTAGTCCGCCGGGACTAGCTGGCCATGAGCAGTTCTTC. Its protein is CASSPPGLAGHEQFF.

This clone was observed a single time. The gene calls are TRBV18 and TRBJ1-5, with D unresolved. Trimming took off 2 bases at V and 5 bases at J, with 7 bases between the two ends. The CDR3 is made up of 13 amino acids. Germline V CDR1 and CDR2: KGHSH, LQKENI. CDR3 region: CASSPYGDQPQHF. CDR3 bases: TGTGCCAGCTCACCATACGGGGATCAGCCCCAGCATTTT. Full variable domain (outside the CDR3, taken from reference TRBV18 and TRBJ1-5): NAGVMQNPRHLVRRRGQEARLRCSPMKGHSHVYWYRQLPEEGLKFMVYLQKENIIDESGMPKERFSAEFPKEGPSILRIQQVVRGDSAAYFCASSPYGDQPQHFGDGTRLSIL.

V is TRBV29-1 and J is TRBJ1-6; D uncertain. Germline CDR1 is SQVTM and CDR2 is ANQGSEA. This CDR3 has 10 residues. Trimming removed 3 bases at V and 10 bases at J, with 4 bases between. The CDR3: CSVDRSPLHF. CDR3 nucleotide sequence: TGCAGCGTTGATCGGTCACCCCTCCACTTT.

V is TRBV7-2 and J is TRBJ2-7, with 8 bases matching TRBD2. V shed 4 bases and J 0 bases; nucleotides not matched to a gene: 8. CDR1 SGHTA and CDR2 FQGNSA come from the germline V gene. The CDR3 contains 16 residues. The CDR3 reads CASSSRTSKNSYEQYF. For the CDR3, the DNA is TGTGCCAGCAGCTCAAGGACTAGCAAAAACTCCTACGAGCAGTACTTC.

The chain employs TRBV30 and TRBJ2-3, with D possibly matching TRBD1 (5 bases). The V end was cut by 2 bases, the J end by 2 bases, with 8 bases between. The CDR3 length is 13 residues. Germline V gives CDR1 GTSNPN, CDR2 SVGIG (reference sequence). The chain's CDR3 is CAWSRGPTDTQYF. The DNA of the CDR3 is TGTGCCTGGAGTAGGGGCCCCACAGATACGCAGTATTTT. Together with reference TRBV30 and TRBJ2-3, the CDR3 gives the full variable domain: SQTIHQWPATLVQPVGSPLSLECTVEGTSNPNLYWYRQAAGRGLQLLFYSVGIGQISSEVPQNLSASRPQDRQFILSSKKLLLSDSGFYLCAWSRGPTDTQYFGPGTRLTVL.

This clone was counted a single time. The V gene is TRBV6-1, the J gene TRBJ2-2, with 10 nucleotides matching TRBD1. Germline V gene data show CDR1 as MNHNS and CDR2 as SASEGT. V lost 2 bases to trimming and J lost 7 bases; unmatched junction nucleotides: 10. The CDR3 totals 17 residues. CDR3 coding DNA: TGTGCCAGCAGTGAATGGGATGGGGACAGGGGAGGCGGGGAGCTGTTTTTT. It yields the protein CASSEWDGDRGGGELFF.